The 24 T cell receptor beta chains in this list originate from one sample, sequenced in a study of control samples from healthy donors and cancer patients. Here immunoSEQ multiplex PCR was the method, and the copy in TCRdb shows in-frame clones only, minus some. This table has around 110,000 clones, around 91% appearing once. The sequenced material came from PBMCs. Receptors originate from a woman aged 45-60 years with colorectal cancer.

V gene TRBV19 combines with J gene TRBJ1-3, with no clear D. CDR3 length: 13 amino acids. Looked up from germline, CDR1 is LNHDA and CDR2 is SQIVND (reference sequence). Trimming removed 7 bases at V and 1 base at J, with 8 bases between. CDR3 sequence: CASTKGSGNTIYF. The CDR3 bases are TGTGCCAGTACGAAGGGTTCTGGAAACACCATATATTTT. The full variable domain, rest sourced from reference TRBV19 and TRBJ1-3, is DGGITQSPKYLFRKEGQNVTLSCEQNLNHDAMYWYRQDPGQGLRLIYYSQIVNDFQKGDIAEGYSVSREKKESFPLTVTSAQKNPTAFYLCASTKGSGNTIYFGEGSWLTVV.

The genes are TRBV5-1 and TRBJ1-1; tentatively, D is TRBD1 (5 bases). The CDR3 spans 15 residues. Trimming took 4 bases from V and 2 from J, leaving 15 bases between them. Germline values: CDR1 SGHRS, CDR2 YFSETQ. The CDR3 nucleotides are TGCGCCAGCAGCGCAGGTGACAGAATAAACACTGAAGCTTTCTTT. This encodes CASSAGDRINTEAFF.

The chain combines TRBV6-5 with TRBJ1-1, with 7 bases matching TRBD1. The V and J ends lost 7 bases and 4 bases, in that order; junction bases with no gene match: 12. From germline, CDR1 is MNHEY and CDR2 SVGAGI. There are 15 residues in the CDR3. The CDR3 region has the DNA TGTGCCAGCACAGTTCAGGGGGTAGGGATCACTGAAGCTTTCTTT. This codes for CASTVQGVGITEAFF.

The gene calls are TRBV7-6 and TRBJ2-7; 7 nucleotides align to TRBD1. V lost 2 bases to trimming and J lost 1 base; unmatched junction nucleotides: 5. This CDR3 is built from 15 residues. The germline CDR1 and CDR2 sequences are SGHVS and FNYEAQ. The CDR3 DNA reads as TGTGCCAGCAGCTTAAGGGACAGACCATCCTACGAGCAGTACTTC. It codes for CASSLRDRPSYEQYF. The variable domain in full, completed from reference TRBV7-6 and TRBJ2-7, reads GAGVSQSPRYKVTKRGQDVALRCDPISGHVSLYWYRQALGQGPEFLTYFNYEAQQDKSGLPNDRFSAERPEGSISTLTIQRTEQRDSAMYRCASSLRDRPSYEQYFGPGTRLTVT.

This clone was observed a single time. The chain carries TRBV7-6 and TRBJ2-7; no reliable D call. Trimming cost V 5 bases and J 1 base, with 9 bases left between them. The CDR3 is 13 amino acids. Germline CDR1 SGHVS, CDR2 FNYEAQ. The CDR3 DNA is TGTGCCAGCAGCCTCCGACCATCCTACGAGCAGTACTTC. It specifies CASSLRPSYEQYF.

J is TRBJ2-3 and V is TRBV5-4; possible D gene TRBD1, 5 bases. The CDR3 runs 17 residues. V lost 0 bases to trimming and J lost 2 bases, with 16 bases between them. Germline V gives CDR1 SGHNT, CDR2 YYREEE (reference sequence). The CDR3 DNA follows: TGTGCCAGCAGCTTGGGTCGGACAAGAATAAACACAGATACGCAGTATTTT. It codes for CASSLGRTRINTDTQYF.

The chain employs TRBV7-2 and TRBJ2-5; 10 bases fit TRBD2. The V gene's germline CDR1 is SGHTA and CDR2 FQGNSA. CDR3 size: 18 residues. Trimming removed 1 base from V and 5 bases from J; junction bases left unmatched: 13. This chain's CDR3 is CASSLVVGSSGSFETQYF. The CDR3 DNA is TGTGCCAGCAGCTTAGTGGTTGGTTCTAGCGGGAGTTTCGAGACCCAGTACTTC.

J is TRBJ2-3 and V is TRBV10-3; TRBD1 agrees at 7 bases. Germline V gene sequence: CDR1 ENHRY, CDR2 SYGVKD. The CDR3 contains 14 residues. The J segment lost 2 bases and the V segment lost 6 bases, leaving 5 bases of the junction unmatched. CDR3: CAISLDRTTDTQYF. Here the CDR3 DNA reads TGTGCCATCAGCCTGGACAGGACCACAGATACGCAGTATTTT.

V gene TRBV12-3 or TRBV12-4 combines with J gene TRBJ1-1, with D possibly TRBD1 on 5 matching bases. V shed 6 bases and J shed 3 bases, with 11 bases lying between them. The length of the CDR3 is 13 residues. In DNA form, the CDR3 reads TGTGCCAGCAGCCGCCTCAGGGACACTGAAGCTTTCTTT. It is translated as CASSRLRDTEAFF.

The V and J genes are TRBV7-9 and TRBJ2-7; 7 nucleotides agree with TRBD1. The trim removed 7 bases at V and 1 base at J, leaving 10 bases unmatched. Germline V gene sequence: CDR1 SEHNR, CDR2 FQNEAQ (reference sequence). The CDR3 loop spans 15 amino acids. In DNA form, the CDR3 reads TGTGCCAGCAACGAGGACGGCAGGGGGTCCTACGAGCAGTACTTC. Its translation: CASNEDGRGSYEQYF.

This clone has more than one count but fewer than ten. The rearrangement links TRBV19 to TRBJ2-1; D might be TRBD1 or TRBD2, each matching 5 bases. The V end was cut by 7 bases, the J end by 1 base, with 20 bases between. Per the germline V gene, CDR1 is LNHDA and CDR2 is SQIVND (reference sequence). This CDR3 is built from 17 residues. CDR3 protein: CASNRGLRSGSYNEQFF. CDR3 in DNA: TGTGCCAGTAATAGGGGCCTCCGCTCGGGGTCCTACAATGAGCAGTTCTTC.

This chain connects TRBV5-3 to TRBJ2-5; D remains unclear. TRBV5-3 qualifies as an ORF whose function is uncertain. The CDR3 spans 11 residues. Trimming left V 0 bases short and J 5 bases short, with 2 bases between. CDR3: CARSLGETQYF. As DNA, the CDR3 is TGTGCCAGAAGCTTGGGGGAGACCCAGTACTTC.

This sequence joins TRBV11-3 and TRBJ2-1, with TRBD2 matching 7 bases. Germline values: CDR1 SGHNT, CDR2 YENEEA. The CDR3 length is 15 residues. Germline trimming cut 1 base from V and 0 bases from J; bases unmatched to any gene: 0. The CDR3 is CASSLGGSSYNEQFF. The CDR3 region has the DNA TGTGCCAGCAGCTTAGGCGGGAGCTCCTACAATGAGCAGTTCTTC.

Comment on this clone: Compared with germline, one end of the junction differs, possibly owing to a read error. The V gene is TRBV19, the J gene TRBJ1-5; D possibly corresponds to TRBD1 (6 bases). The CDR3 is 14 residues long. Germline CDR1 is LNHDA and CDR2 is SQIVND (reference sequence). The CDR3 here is CASSIGELQGPEHF. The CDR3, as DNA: TGTGCCAGTAGTATAGGAGAGCTTCAGGGGCCCGAGCATTTT.

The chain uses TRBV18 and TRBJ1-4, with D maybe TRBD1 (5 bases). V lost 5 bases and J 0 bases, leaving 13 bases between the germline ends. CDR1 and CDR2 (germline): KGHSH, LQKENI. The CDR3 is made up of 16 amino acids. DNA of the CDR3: TGTGCCAGCTCAACGCTCCCGGGACCAACTAATGAAAAACTGTTTTTT. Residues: CASSTLPGPTNEKLFF.

The CDR3 region is CASSQSGGSSGSTDTQYF. CDR3 in DNA: TGCGCCAGCAGTCAATCCGGTGGGTCTAGCGGGAGCACAGATACGCAGTATTTT. V gene TRBV23-1 combines with J gene TRBJ2-3, with TRBD2 identical over 8 bases. TRBV23-1 is flagged as an ORF with uncertain function. V gave up 0 bases and J gave up 0 bases; unmatched junction bases: 8. The CDR3 runs 18 residues.

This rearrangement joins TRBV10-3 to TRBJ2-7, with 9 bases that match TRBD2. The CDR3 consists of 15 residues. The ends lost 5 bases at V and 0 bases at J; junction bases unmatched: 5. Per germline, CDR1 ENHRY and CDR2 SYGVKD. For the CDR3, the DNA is TGTGCCATCAGTCCCGCTAGCGGGAACTCCTACGAGCAGTACTTC. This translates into CAISPASGNSYEQYF.

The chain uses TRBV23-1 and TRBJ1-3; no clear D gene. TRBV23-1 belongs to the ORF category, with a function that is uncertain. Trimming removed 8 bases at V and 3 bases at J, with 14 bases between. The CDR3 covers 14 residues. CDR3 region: CASSPQMNGNTIYF. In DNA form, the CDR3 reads TGCGCCAGCTCCCCCCAGATGAATGGAAACACCATATATTTT.

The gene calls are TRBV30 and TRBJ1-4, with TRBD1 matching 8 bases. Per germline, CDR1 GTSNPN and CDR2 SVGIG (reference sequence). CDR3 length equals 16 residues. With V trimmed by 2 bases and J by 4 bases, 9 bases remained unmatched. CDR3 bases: TGTGCCTGGAGTAATCGACGACAGGGGCTTAATGAAAAACTGTTTTTT. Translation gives CAWSNRRQGLNEKLFF.

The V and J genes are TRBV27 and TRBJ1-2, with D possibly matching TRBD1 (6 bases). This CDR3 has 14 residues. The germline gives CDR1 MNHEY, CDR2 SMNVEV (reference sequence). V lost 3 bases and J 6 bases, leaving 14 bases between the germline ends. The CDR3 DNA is TGTGCCAGCAGTTTTTCCGCAGGGGTGGATGGCTACACCTTC. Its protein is CASSFSAGVDGYTF.

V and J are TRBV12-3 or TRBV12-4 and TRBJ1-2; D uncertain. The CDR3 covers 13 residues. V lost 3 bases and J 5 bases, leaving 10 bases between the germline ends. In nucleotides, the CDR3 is TGTGCCAGCAGTTTTGGGGATGAATATGGCTACACCTTC. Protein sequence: CASSFGDEYGYTF.

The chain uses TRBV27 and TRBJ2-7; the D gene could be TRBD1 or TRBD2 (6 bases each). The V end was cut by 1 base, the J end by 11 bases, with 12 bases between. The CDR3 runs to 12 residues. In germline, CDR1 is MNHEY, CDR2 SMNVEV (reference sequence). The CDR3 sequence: CASSLLGGRKYF. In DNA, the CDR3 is TGTGCCAGCAGTTTATTGGGGGGCAGGAAGTACTTC.

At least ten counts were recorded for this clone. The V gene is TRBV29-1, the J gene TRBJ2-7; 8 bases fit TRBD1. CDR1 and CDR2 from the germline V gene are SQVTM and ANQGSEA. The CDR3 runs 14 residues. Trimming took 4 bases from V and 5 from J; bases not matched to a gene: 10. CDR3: CSVGDRNGRNEQYF. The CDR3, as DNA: TGCAGCGTTGGGGACAGGAACGGTCGAAACGAGCAGTACTTC.

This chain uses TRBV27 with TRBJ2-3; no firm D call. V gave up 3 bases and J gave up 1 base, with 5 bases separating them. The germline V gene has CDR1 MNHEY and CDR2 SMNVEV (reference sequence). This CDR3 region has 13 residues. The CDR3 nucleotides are TGTGCCAGCAGTTTCCGCGGCACAGATACGCAGTATTTT. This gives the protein CASSFRGTDTQYF.